These 8 T cell receptor beta chains came from one sample sequenced in a study of T-cell reconstitution after alpha-beta-depleted transplantation in children. The library targeted TCRbeta and was prepared with unique molecular identifiers. MiXCR, run by TCRdb on the PCR reads, gives a single entry per CDR3 protein. The sample consists of a few hundred thousand distinct CDR3 sequences, 20% to 30% of them appearing once. The sequences come from PBMCs, collected before TCRalphabeta/CD19-depleted stem cell transplant. The receptors were sampled from a girl between 2 and 10 years old with Fanconi anemia, due to receive a stem cell transplant.

This clonotype was counted only a few times. CDR3 protein: CASSPHGGVDPYEQYF. CDR3 nucleotide sequence: TGTGCCAGCAGCCCTCACGGGGGAGTAGACCCCTACGAGCAGTACTTC. The chain links TRBV9 to TRBJ2-7; maybe TRBD2 (6 bases). The V end lost 4 bases, the J end lost 2 bases, and 19 bases lay between the germline ends. Germline loops: CDR1 SGDLS, CDR2 YYNGEE. The CDR3 runs to 16 residues. The whole variable domain, remainder taken from reference TRBV9 and TRBJ2-7, is DSGVTQTPKHLITATGQRVTLRCSPRSGDLSVYWYQQSLDQGLQFLIQYYNGEERAKGNILERFSAQQFPDLHSELNLSSLELGDSALYFCASSPHGGVDPYEQYFGPGTRLTVT.

This clonotype was detected ten times or more. This chain joins TRBV29-1 and TRBJ1-2; D unclear. Trimming took 8 bases from V and 0 from J, leaving 10 bases between them. This CDR3 spans 12 amino acids. Germline values: CDR1 SQVTM, CDR2 ANQGSEA. The CDR3 spells CSPVGSNYGYTF. The CDR3 nucleotides read TGCAGCCCGGTCGGGTCTAACTATGGCTACACCTTC.

The table lists this clonotype with many counts. This chain connects TRBV7-9 to TRBJ2-5; perhaps TRBD1 as D (6 bases). CDR3 length: 15 amino acids. CDR1 and CDR2 from the germline V gene are SEHNR and FQNEAQ (reference sequence). The V end lost 5 bases, the J end lost 5 bases, and 18 bases lay between the germline ends. CDR3 in DNA: TGTGCCAGCAGCCCCTATGATACAGGGACGGAGACCCAGTACTTC. Its protein product is CASSPYDTGTETQYF.

This chain links TRBV10-3 with TRBJ1-1, with a weak D call TRBD1 (6 bases). Per germline, CDR1 ENHRY and CDR2 SYGVKD. CDR3 length: 16 residues. V was shortened by 4 bases and J by 1 base, with 16 bases between the two germline ends. CDR3 bases: TGTGCCATCAGTGTAGGGGGGCGGATAGGGAACACTGAAGCTTTCTTT. Protein product: CAISVGGRIGNTEAFF.

This clonotype was detected only a few times. This chain connects TRBV12-3 or TRBV12-4 to TRBJ2-3; D may be TRBD2 (7 bases). This CDR3 has 15 amino acids. Between the trimmed V and J ends, which lost 6 bases and 4 bases, there was a span of 17 bases. The DNA for the CDR3 is TGTGCCAGCAGCGCCCGGGGGGCGCGCGCAGATACGCAGTATTTT. Translation gives CASSARGARADTQYF.

The gene calls are TRBV5-1 and TRBJ2-5; unclear D gene. Germline V gene lookup returns CDR1 SGHRS and CDR2 YFSETQ. Trimming removed 9 bases at V and 10 bases at J, with 13 bases between. The CDR3 spans 10 residues. The CDR3: CAITLCGQYF. The CDR3 DNA sequence: TGCGCCATCACATTATGCGGCCAGTACTTC.

This clonotype has more than one count but fewer than ten. This rearrangement joins TRBV7-8 to TRBJ1-3; D is uncertain. V lost 3 bases to trimming and J lost 0 bases, with 0 bases between them. Germline V gene lookup returns CDR1 SGHVS and CDR2 FQNEAQ. The CDR3 is 12 residues long. This chain's CDR3 is CASSFSGNTIYF. The CDR3 coding sequence is TGTGCCAGCAGCTTCTCTGGAAACACCATATATTTT.

The table lists this clonotype with a few counts. This chain joins TRBV12-2 and TRBJ2-1. TRBV12-2 is a recognized pseudogene. This CDR3 contains 12 residues. The CDR3 sequence: CASRFTENEQFF. In DNA, the CDR3 is TGTGCAAGTCGCTTTACAGAGAATGAGCAGTTCTTC.